This is a list of T cell receptor beta chains from one sample in a study of post-analysis software for immune sequencing data. TCRdb processed the PCR reads anew with MiXCR; each CDR3 protein has one entry. The table shows roughly 620,000 distinct CDR3 sequences, with roughly two fifths occurring only once. Sequencing was done on a sample of blood. All receptors come from a girl aged 10-17 years with multiple sclerosis. Each CDR3 is given with its conserved first and last residue. Each record gives: clone size, D gene, V gene, J gene, CDR3 DNA, CDR3 protein. The D gene is left open where the match is weak. Clone size, where shown, is once, few, many, or a class for clones that have expanded.

-	TRBD1	TRBV12-3/TRBV12-4	TRBJ1-2	TGTGCCAGCAGTCAACTACCCTCACAGGGGGAGGGCTACACCTTC	CASSQLPSQGEGYTF
few	TRBD1	TRBV5-1	TRBJ2-5	TGCGCCAGCAGCTGGGGACAGGTCAGGGACCAGTACTTC	CASSWGQVRDQYF
-	-	TRBV7-8	TRBJ2-7	TGTGCCAGCGGGTACGGGGGGCTTGAGCAGTACTTC	CASGYGGLEQYF
-	TRBD2	TRBV2	TRBJ2-1	TGTGCCAGCAGTGAACCTAGCGGGGGAGTAAATGAGCAGTTCTTC	CASSEPSGGVNEQFF
-	-	TRBV9	TRBJ2-5	TGTGCCAGCAGCGTAGCCCGGGCCAGGGGTGAGACCCAGTACTTC	CASSVARARGETQYF
few	TRBD2	TRBV4-1	TRBJ2-7	TGCGCCAGCAGCCAAGCGCGGGAGTACGAGCAGTACTTC	CASSQAREYEQYF
once	TRBD2	TRBV12-3/TRBV12-4	TRBJ2-7	TGTGCCAGCAGTTTAACTAGCGGGACCTACTACGAGCAGTACTTC	CASSLTSGTYYEQYF
-	TRBD2	TRBV4-1	TRBJ2-5	TGCGCCAGCAGCCAAGATGGGGTAGCGGGAAGGGAGACCCAGTACTTC	CASSQDGVAGRETQYF
few	-	TRBV5-8	TRBJ2-1	TGTGCCAGCAGCCTGTGGACGGAGCAGTTCTTC	CASSLWTEQFF
-	-	TRBV7-9	TRBJ1-2	TGTGCCAGCAGCGATGCTGGACAGCTTTATGGCTACACCTTC	CASSDAGQLYGYTF
-	-	TRBV24-1	TRBJ2-5	TGTGCCACCAGTGATTTGACCTGGGCGGGTGAGACCCAGTACTTC	CATSDLTWAGETQYF
-	-	TRBV4-1	TRBJ1-2	TGCGCCAGCAGCCAAGAGGCGGGCGGGGGAGGCTACACCTTC	CASSQEAGGGGYTF
-	TRBD1	TRBV28	TRBJ2-7	TGTGCCAGCAGTTTAGCCCAGGGGGCGGCCTACGAGCAGTACTTC	CASSLAQGAAYEQYF
-	-	TRBV7-9	TRBJ2-1	TGTGCCAGCAGCTTACGCCCGGGGAGGCCTCAATCCTACGATGAGCAGTTCTTC	CASSLRPGRPQSYDEQFF
many	TRBD2	TRBV29-1	TRBJ2-5	TGCAGCGTTGGGACTAGCGGGGCATCGTCAGAGACCCAGTACTTC	CSVGTSGASSETQYF
few	-	TRBV12-5	TRBJ1-2	TGTGCTAGTGGTCCCTCCCTACAGGGAGTGGGCGGCTACACCTTC	CASGPSLQGVGGYTF
few	-	TRBV6-5	TRBJ2-7	TGTGCCAGCAGTTCCCGGACGCAGGCTACCTACGAGCAGTACTTC	CASSSRTQATYEQYF
-	-	TRBV5-1	TRBJ2-3	TGCGCCAGCAGCGTAGGGCTCCCAGATACGCAGTATTTT	CASSVGLPDTQYF
-	TRBD1	TRBV10-3	TRBJ2-7	TGTGCCATTGGGACAGGGGACGAGCAGTACTTC	CAIGTGDEQYF
-	-	TRBV24-1	TRBJ2-1	TGTGCCACCAGTGATTTGGGCGTGTTCAATGAGCAGTTCTTC	CATSDLGVFNEQFF
-	-	TRBV5-1	TRBJ2-5	TGCGCCAGCAGCTTGGCCCCGGGTCGGGAGACCCAGTACTTC	CASSLAPGRETQYF
-	-	TRBV5-1	TRBJ1-2	TGCGCCAGCAGCAAAGACAGAGCTGGCTACACCTTC	CASSKDRAGYTF
few	TRBD2	TRBV20-1	TRBJ2-1	TGCAGTGCCGACAAGCGGGGGGGCCGGGTTTTTCCGTATAATGAGCAGTTCTTC	CSADKRGGRVFPYNEQFF
-	-	TRBV11-3	TRBJ2-3	TGTGCCAGCAGCTTTGGGGGGACAGCGACCACAGATACGCAGTATTTT	CASSFGGTATTDTQYF
once	-	TRBV28	TRBJ2-1	TGTGCCAGCAGTTTCACGAACAGGGTTGGTGAGCAGTTCTTC	CASSFTNRVGEQFF
-	TRBD2	TRBV3-1	TRBJ2-7	TGTGCCAGCAGCCAAGTAGCGGGTTACAATGAGCAGTACTTC	CASSQVAGYNEQYF
-	TRBD2	TRBV9	TRBJ2-3	TGTGCCAGCAGCGGGTCGACTAGCAGCACAGATACGCAGTATTTT	CASSGSTSSTDTQYF
-	TRBD2	TRBV9	TRBJ2-3	TGTGCCGGCTCCCGGGAGGGCCGAGGGGATACGCAGTATTTT	CAGSREGRGDTQYF
few	TRBD1	TRBV5-1	TRBJ1-6	TGCGCCAGCAGCCGCATCGACAGGGGGGATTCACCCCTCCACTTT	CASSRIDRGDSPLHF
-	-	TRBV7-9	TRBJ2-7	TGTGCCAGCAGCTTAGGCTCTCCTACCTACGAGCAGTACTTC	CASSLGSPTYEQYF
-	TRBD1	TRBV20-1	TRBJ1-2	TGCAGTGCTTCCCGTGGGACAGGGCTCGGCTACACCTTC	CSASRGTGLGYTF